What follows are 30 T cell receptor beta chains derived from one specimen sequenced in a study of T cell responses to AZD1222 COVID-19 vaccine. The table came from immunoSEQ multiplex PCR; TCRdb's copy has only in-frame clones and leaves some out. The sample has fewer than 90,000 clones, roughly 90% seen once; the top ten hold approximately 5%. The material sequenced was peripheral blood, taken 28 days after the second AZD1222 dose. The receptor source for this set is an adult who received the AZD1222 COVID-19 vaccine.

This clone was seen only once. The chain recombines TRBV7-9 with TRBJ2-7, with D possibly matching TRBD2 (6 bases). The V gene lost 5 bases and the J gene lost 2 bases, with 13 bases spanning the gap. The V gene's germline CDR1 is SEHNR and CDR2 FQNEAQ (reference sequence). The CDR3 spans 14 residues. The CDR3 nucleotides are TGTGCCAGCAGCCCTCTTCCGGGGGCCTACGAGCAGTACTTC. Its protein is CASSPLPGAYEQYF.

For the CDR3, the DNA is TGTGCCAGCAGCCCGCAAGAGGGTCTAGCGAGGGGGACCCAGTACTTC. It specifies CASSPQEGLARGTQYF. The chain recombines TRBV5-4 with TRBJ2-5; tentatively, D is TRBD2 (6 bases). The germline CDR1 and CDR2 sequences are SGHNT and YYREEE (reference sequence). V was cut by 4 bases and J by 7 bases, with 23 bases left in between. This CDR3 spans 16 amino acids.

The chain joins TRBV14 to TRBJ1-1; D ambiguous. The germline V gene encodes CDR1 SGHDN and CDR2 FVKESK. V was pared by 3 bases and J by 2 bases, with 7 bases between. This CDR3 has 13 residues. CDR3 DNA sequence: TGTGCCAGCAGCCAGGAGGGTAACACTGAAGCTTTCTTT. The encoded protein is CASSQEGNTEAFF.

The CDR3 is CASSPPQGAVYTEAFF. The CDR3, as DNA: TGTGCCAGCTCACCACCGCAGGGGGCTGTGTATACTGAAGCTTTCTTT. The V gene is TRBV18, the J gene TRBJ1-1; TRBD1 aligns across 8 bases. V trimming: 0 bases; J trimming: 5 bases; junction bases outside the gene matches: 8. The CDR3 runs to 16 residues. Germline V lookup: CDR1 KGHSH, CDR2 LQKENI.

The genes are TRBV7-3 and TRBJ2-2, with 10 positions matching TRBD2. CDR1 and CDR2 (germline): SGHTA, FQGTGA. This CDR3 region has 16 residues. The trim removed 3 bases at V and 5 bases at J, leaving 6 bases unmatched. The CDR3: CASSFYSGGYTGELFF. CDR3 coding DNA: TGTGCCAGCAGCTTCTATAGCGGGGGGTATACCGGGGAGCTGTTTTTT.

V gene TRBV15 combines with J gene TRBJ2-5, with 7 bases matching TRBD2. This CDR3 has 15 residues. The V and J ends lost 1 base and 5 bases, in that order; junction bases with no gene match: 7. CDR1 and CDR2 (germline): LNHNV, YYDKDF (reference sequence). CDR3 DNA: TGTGCCACCAGCAGAGTGGGGGGGTCGATGGAGACCCAGTACTTC. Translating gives CATSRVGGSMETQYF.

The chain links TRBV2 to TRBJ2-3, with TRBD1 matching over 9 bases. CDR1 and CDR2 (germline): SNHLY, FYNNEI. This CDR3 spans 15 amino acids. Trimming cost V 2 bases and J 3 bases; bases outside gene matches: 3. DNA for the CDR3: TGTGCCAGCAGTGAACAGGGACAGGGAACAGATACGCAGTATTTT. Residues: CASSEQGQGTDTQYF. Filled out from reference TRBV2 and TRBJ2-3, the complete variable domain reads EPEVTQTPSHQVTQMGQEVILRCVPISNHLYFYWYRQILGQKVEFLVSFYNNEISEKSEIFDDQFSVERPDGSNFTLKIRSTKLEDSAMYFCASSEQGQGTDTQYFGPGTRLTVL.

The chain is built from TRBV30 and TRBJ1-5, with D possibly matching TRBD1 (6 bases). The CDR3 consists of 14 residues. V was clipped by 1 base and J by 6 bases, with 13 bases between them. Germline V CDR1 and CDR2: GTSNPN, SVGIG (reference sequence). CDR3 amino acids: CAWSAGQQPQPQHF. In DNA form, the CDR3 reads TGTGCCTGGAGTGCAGGACAGCAACCTCAGCCCCAGCATTTT.

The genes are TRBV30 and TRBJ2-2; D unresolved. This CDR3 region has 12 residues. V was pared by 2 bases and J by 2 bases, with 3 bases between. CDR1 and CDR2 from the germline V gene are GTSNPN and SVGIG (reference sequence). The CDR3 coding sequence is TGTGCCTGGAGTCTTAACACCGGGGAGCTGTTTTTT. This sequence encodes CAWSLNTGELFF.

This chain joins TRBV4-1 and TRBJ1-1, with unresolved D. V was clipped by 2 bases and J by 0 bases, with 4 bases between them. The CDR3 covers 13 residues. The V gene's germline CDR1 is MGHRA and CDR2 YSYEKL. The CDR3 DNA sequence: TGCGCCAGCAGCCAAAGGGTGAACACTGAAGCTTTCTTT. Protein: CASSQRVNTEAFF.

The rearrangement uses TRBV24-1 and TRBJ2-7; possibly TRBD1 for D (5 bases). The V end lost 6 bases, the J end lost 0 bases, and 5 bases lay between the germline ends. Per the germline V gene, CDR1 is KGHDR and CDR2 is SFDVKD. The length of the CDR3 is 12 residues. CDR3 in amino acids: CATSQGSYEQYF. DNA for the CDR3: TGTGCCACCAGTCAGGGCTCCTACGAGCAGTACTTC.

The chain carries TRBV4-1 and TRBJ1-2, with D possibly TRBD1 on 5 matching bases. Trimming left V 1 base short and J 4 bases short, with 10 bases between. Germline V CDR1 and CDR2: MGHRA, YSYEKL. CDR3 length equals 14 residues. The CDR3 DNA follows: TGCGCCAGCAGCCAAGGGGGACTGAGCTATGGCTACACCTTC. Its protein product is CASSQGGLSYGYTF.

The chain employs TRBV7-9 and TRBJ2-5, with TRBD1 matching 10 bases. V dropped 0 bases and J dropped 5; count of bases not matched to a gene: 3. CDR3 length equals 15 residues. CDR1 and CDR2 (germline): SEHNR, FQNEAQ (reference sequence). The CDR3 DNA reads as TGTGCCAGCAGCTTAGCGACAGGGGGCCTGGAGACCCAGTACTTC. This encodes CASSLATGGLETQYF. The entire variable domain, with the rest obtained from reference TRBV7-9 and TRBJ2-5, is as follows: DTGVSQNPRHKITKRGQNVTFRCDPISEHNRLYWYRQTLGQGPEFLTYFQNEAQLEKSRLLSDRFSAERPKGSFSTLEIQRTEQGDSAMYLCASSLATGGLETQYFGPGTRLLVL.

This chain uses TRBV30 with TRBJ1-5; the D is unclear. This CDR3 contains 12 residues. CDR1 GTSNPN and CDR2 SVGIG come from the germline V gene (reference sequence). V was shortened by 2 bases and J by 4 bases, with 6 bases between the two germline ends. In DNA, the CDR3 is TGTGCCTGGAGTTGGAGGAATCAGCCCCAGCATTTT. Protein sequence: CAWSWRNQPQHF. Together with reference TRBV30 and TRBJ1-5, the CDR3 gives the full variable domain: SQTIHQWPATLVQPVGSPLSLECTVEGTSNPNLYWYRQAAGRGLQLLFYSVGIGQISSEVPQNLSASRPQDRQFILSSKKLLLSDSGFYLCAWSWRNQPQHFGDGTRLSIL.

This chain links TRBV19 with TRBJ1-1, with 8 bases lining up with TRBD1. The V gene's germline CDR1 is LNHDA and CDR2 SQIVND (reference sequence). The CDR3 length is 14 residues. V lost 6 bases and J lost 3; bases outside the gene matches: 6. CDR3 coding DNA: TGTGCCAGTAGCTACCCAGGGGGCCACACTGAAGCTTTCTTT. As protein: CASSYPGGHTEAFF.

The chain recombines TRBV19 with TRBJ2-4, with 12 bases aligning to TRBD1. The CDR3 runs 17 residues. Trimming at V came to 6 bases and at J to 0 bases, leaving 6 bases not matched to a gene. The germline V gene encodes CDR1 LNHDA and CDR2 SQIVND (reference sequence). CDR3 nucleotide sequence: TGTGCCAGTAGCCCCGGGACAGGGGGCGAAGCCAAAAACATTCAGTACTTC. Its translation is CASSPGTGGEAKNIQYF. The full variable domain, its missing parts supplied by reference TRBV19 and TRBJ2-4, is DGGITQSPKYLFRKEGQNVTLSCEQNLNHDAMYWYRQDPGQGLRLIYYSQIVNDFQKGDIAEGYSVSREKKESFPLTVTSAQKNPTAFYLCASSPGTGGEAKNIQYFGAGTRLSVL.

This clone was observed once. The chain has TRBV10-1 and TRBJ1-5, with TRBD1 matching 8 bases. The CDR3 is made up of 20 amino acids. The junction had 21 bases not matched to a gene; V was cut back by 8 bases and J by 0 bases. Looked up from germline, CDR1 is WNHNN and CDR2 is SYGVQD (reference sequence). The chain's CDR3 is CASAFLQQGAAISSNQPQHF. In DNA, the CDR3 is TGCGCCAGCGCGTTTCTTCAGCAGGGGGCGGCCATCAGTAGCAATCAGCCCCAGCATTTT.

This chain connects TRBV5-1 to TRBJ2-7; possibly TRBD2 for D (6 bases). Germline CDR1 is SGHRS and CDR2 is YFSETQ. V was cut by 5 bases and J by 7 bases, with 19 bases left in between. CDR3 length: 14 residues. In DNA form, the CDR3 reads TGCGCCAGCAGTCCCCTAGCGAATTCTGGGGAGCAGTACTTC. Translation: CASSPLANSGEQYF.

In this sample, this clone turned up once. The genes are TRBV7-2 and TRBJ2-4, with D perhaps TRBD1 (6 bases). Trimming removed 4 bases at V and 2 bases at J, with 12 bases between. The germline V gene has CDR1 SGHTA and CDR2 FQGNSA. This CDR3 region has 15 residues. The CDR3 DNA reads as TGTGCCAGCAGCTCCCCTCAGGGGACCAAAAACATTCAGTACTTC. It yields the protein CASSSPQGTKNIQYF.

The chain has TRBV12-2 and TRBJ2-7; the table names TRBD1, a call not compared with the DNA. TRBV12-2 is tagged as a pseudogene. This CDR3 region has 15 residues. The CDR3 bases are TGTGCAAGTCGCTCTTACTTAGACAGGTCCTACGAGCAGTACTTC. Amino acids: CASRSYLDRSYEQYF.

This chain's CDR3 is CASSLLASGANEQFF. The CDR3 DNA follows: TGTGCCAGCAGTTTACTGGCTAGCGGGGCGAATGAGCAGTTCTTC. The chain joins TRBV6-2 or TRBV6-3 to TRBJ2-1; 9 bases map to TRBD2. V lost 4 bases and J lost 7; bases outside the gene matches: 8. CDR3 length: 15 amino acids. CDR1 is MNHEY and CDR2 is SVGEGT in the germline V gene.

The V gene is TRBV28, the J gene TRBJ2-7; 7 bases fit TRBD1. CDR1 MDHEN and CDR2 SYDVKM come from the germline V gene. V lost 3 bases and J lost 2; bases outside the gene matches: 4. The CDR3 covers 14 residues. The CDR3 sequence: CASSFAQGAYEQYF. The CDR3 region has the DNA TGTGCCAGCAGTTTCGCGCAGGGGGCCTACGAGCAGTACTTC. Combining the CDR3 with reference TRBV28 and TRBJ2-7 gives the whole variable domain DVKVTQSSRYLVKRTGEKVFLECVQDMDHENMFWYRQDPGLGLRLIYFSYDVKMKEKGDIPEGYSVSREKKERFSLILESASTNQTSMYLCASSFAQGAYEQYFGPGTRLTVT.

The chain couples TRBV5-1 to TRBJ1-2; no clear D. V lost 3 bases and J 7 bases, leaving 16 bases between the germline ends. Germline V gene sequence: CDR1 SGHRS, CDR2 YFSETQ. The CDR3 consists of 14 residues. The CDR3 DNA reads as TGCGCCAGCAGCTCTGGCAGTAACTTCTTTGGCTACACCTTC. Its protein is CASSSGSNFFGYTF.

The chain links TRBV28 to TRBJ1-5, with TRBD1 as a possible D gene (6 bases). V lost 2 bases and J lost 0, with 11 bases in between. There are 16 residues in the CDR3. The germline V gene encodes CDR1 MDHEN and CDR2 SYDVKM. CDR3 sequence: CASSLGQPYSNQPQHF. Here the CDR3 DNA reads TGTGCCAGCAGTTTAGGACAGCCCTATAGCAATCAGCCCCAGCATTTT.

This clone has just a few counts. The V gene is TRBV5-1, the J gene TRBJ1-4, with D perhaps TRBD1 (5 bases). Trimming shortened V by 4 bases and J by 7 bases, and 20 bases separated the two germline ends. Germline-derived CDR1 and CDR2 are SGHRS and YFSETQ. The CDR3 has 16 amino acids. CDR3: CASSLPQGSVGEKLFF. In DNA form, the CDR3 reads TGCGCCAGCAGCCTACCCCAGGGAAGTGTTGGTGAAAAACTGTTTTTT.

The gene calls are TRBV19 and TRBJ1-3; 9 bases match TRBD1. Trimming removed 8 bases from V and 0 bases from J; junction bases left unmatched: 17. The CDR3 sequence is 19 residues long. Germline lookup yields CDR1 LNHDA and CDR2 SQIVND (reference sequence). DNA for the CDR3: TGTGCCAGTCGCCTCAAGGGACAGGGCCCCATGAGCTCTGGAAACACCATATATTTT. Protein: CASRLKGQGPMSSGNTIYF.

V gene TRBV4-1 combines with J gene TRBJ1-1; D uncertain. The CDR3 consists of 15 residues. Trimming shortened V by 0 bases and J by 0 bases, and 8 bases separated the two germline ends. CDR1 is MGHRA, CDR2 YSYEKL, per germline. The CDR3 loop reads CASSQEGSMNTEAFF. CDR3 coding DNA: TGCGCCAGCAGCCAAGAGGGGTCCATGAACACTGAAGCTTTCTTT.

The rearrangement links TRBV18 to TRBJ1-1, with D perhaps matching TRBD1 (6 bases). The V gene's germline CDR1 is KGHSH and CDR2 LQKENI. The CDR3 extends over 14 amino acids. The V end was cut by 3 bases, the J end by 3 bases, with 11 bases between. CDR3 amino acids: CASSPRQEDTEAFF. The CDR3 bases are TGTGCCAGCTCACCGAGACAGGAAGACACTGAAGCTTTCTTT. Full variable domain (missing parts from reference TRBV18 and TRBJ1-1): NAGVMQNPRHLVRRRGQEARLRCSPMKGHSHVYWYRQLPEEGLKFMVYLQKENIIDESGMPKERFSAEFPKEGPSILRIQQVVRGDSAAYFCASSPRQEDTEAFFGQGTRLTVV.

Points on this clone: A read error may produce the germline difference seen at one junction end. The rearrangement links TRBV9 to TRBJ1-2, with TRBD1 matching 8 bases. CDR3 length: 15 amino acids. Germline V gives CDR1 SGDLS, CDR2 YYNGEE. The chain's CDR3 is CANSARGRESYGYTF. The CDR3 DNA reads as TGTGCCAACAGCGCCAGGGGGCGAGAGAGCTATGGCTACACCTTC.

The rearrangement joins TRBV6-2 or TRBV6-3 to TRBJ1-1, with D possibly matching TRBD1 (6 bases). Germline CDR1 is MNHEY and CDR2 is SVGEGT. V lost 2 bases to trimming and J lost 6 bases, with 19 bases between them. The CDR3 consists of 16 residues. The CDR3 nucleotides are TGTGCCAGCAGTTACGGGGGCCACCGCGCCAATCCTGAAGCTTTCTTT. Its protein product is CASSYGGHRANPEAFF.